This T cell receptor beta chain was captured by sequencing in a study of vaccination and CD4 T cells after COVID-19. The wider study: Everyone enrolled got two doses of BNT162b2 or mRNA-1273 vaccine.

The assay that was used to sequence DNA from cultured CD4+ T cells was the Oncomine TCR Beta short-read assay. TCRdb processed the PCR reads anew with MiXCR; each CDR3 protein has one entry. The data hold fewer than 15,000 distinct CDR3 sequences, with over 25% observed a single time. Study-wide results and caveats: Convalescent patients' vaccine-specific clones were spike mono-reactive in 304 of 307 cases. Although the median of SARS-CoV-2-reactive clonotypes rose from around 19 to 38, the change was not significant.

This clonotype was counted only a few times. Antigen unknown. Described treatment: approximately 10-day PBMC culture with coronavirus spike peptide pools or control peptides (ViraFEST assay). Germline trimming cut 11 bases from V and 3 bases from J; bases unmatched to any gene: 14. CDR1 is MNHEY and CDR2 is SVGEGT in the germline V gene. There are 16 residues in the CDR3. J is TRBJ2-3 and V is TRBV6-2 or TRBV6-3; TRBD2 matches at 10 bases. The specimen sequenced was cultured CD4+ T cells from blood. This clonotype originated in a human donor with COVID-19. The CDR3 reads CASVRPSGGGTDTQYF. The CDR3, as DNA: TGTGCCTCTGTCAGGCCTAGCGGGGGCGGGACAGATACGCAGTATTTT.